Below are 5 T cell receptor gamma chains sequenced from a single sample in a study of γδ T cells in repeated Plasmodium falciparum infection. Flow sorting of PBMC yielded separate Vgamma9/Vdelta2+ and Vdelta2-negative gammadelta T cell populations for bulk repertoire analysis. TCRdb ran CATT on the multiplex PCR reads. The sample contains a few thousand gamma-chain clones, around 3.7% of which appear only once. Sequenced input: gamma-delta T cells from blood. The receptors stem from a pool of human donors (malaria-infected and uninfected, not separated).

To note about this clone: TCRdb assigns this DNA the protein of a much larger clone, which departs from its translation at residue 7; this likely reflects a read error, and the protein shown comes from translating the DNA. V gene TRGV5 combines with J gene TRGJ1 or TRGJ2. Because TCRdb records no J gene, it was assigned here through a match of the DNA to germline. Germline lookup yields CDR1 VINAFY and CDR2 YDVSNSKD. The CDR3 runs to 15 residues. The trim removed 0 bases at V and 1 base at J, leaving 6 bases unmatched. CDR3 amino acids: CATWDRPLNYYKKLF. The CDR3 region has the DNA TGTGCCACCTGGGACAGGCCCCTTAATTATTATAAGAAACTCTTT.

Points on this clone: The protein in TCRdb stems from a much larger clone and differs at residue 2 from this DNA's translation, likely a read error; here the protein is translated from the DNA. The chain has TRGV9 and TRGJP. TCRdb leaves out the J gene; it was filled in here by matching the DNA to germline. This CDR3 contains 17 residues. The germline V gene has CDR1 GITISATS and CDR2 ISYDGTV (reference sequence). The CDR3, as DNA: TGTACCTTGTGGGAGGTGCACGCGGAGTTGGGCAAAAAAATCAAGGTATTT. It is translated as CTLWEVHAELGKKIKVF.

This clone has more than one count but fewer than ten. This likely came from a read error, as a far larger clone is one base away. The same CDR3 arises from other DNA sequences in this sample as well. The CDR3 nucleotides read TGTGCCTTGTGGGAGTCTTCAAATTATTATAAGAAACTCTTT. Translated, it gives CALWESSNYYKKLF. The chain combines TRGV9 with TRGJ1 or TRGJ2. Germline matching of the DNA provided the J gene here, since TCRdb leaves it blank. CDR3 length equals 14 residues. CDR1 is GITISATS and CDR2 is ISYDGTV in the germline V gene (reference sequence). Trimming removed 3 bases from V and 1 base from J; junction bases left unmatched: 6.

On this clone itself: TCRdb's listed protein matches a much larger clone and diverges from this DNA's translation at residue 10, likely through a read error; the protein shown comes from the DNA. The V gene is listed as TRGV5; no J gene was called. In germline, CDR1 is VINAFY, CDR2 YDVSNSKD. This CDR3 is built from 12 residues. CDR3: CATWSTYYKRLF. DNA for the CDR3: TGTGCCACCTGGTCAACTTATTATAAGAGACTCTTT.

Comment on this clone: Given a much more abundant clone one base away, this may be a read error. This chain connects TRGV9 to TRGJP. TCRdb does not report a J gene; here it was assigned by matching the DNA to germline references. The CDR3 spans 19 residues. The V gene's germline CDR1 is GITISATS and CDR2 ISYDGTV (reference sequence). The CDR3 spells CALWEDYRARFLGKKIKVF. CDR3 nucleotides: TGCGCCTTGTGGGAGGACTACAGGGCCCGTTTTTTGGGCAAAAAAATCAAGGTATTT.